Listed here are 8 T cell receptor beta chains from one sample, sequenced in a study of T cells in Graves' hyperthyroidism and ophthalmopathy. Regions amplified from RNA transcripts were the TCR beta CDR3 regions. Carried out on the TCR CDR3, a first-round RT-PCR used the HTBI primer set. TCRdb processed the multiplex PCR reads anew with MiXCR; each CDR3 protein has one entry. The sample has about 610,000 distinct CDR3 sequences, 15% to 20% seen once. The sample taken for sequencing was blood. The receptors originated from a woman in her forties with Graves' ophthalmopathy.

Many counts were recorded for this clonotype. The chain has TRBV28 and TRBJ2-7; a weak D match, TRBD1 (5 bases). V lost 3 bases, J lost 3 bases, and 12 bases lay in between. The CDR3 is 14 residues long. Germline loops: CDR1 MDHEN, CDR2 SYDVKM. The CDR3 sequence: CASSLTANYYEQYF. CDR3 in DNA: TGTGCCAGCAGTTTGACAGCGAATTACTACGAGCAGTACTTC.

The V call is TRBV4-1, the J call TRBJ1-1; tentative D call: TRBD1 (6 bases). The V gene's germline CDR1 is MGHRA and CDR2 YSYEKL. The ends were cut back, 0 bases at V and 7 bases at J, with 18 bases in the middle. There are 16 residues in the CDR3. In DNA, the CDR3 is TGCGCCAGCAGCCAAGACTCGGTAACAGGGCGTGATGAAGCTTTCTTT. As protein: CASSQDSVTGRDEAFF.

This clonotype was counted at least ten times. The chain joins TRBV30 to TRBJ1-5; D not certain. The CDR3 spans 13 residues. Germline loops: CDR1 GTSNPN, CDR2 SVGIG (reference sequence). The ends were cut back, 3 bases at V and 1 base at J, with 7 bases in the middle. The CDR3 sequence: CAWSPGSNQPQHF. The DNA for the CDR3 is TGTGCCTGGAGCCCCGGGAGCAATCAGCCCCAGCATTTT.

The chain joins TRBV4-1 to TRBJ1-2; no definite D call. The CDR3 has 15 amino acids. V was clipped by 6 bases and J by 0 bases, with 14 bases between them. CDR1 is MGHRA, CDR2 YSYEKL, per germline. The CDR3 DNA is TGCGCCAGCAGTCAGAAGGCTAGCTCTAACTATGGCTACACCTTC. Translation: CASSQKASSNYGYTF.

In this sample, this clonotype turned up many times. The CDR3 coding sequence is TGTGCCAGCAAGGGCAGCACAACTAATGAAAAACTGTTTTTT. Translation: CASKGSTTNEKLFF. This sequence joins TRBV2 and TRBJ1-4; D remains ambiguous. Germline lookup yields CDR1 SNHLY and CDR2 FYNNEI. Trimming shortened V by 7 bases and J by 0 bases, and 9 bases separated the two germline ends. The CDR3 spans 14 residues.

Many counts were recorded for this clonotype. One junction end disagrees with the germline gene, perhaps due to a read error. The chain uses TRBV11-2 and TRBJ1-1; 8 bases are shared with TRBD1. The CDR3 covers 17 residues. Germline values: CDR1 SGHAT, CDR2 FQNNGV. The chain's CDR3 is CASTLGETGAQNTEAFF. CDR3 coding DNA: TGTGCCAGCACCTTAGGGGAGACAGGGGCTCAGAACACTGAAGCTTTCTTT.

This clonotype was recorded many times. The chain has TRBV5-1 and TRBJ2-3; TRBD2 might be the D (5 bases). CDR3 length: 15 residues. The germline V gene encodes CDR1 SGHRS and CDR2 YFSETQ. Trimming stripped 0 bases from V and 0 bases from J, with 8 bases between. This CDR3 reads CASSLGTPSTDTQYF. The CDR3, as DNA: TGCGCCAGCAGCTTGGGGACTCCCAGCACAGATACGCAGTATTTT.

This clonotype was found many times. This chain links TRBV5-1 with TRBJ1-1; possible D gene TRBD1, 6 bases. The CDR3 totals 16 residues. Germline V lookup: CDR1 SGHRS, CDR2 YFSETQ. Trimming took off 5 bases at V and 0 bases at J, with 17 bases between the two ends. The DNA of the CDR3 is TGCGCCAGCAGACGCTCAGGGGCAGGAATGAACACTGAAGCTTTCTTT. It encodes CASRRSGAGMNTEAFF.